The clone carrying this T cell receptor (beta chain) was recorded many times. This sample is drawn from a study of regulatory T cells in long-lasting Graves disease. As to time point: newly diagnosed GD, antithyroid drugs for less than 3 months. Preparation of the TCR library used RNA extracted from PBMCs. From germline, CDR1 is SQVTM and CDR2 ANQGSEA. V lost 8 bases and J lost 3, with 10 bases in between. The CDR3 sequence is 11 residues long. Investigators prepared the TCR beta libraries by applying iRepertoire HTBI primers and Arm-PCR of CDR3 regions. A single record per CDR3 protein comes from TCRdb applying MiXCR to the multiplex PCR reads. The sample includes some 250,000 distinct CDR3 sequences, around 19% of them seen just once. This sample also belongs to another study, concerning T cells in Graves' hyperthyroidism and ophthalmopathy.

The chain is built from TRBV29-1 and TRBJ1-1; tentatively, D is TRBD1 (5 bases). The sample was peripheral blood mononuclear cells (PBMCs), taken at new diagnosis, from a patient treated with antithyroid drugs. The sequence came from a woman in her thirties with Graves disease. CDR3 sequence reads: CSSLGDTEAFF. The CDR3, as DNA: TGCAGCTCCCTGGGGGACACTGAAGCTTTCTTT.